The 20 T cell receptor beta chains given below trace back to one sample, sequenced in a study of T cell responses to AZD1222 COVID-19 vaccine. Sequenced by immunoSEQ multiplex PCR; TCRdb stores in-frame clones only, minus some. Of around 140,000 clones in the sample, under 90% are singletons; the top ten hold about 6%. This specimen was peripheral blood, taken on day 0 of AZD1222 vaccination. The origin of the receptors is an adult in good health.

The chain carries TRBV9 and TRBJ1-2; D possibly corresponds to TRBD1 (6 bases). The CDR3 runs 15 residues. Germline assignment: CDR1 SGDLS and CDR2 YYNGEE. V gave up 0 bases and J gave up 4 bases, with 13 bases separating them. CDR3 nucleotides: TGTGCCAGCAGCGTAGAAAGCAGGGGCCCCTATGGCTACACCTTC. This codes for CASSVESRGPYGYTF.

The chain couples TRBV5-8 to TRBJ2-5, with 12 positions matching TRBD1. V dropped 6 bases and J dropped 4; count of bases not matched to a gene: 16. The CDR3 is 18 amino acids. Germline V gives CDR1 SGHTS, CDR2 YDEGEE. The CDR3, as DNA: TGTGCCAGCACCATTCAATCTCGGGGACAGGGGGCTGGAGAGACCCAGTACTTC. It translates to CASTIQSRGQGAGETQYF. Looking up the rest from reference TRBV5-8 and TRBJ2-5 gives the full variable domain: EAGVTQSPTHLIKTRGQQATLRCSPISGHTSVYWYQQALGLGLQFLLWYDEGEERNRGNFPPRFSGRQFPNYSSELNVNALELEDSALYLCASTIQSRGQGAGETQYFGPGTRLLVL.

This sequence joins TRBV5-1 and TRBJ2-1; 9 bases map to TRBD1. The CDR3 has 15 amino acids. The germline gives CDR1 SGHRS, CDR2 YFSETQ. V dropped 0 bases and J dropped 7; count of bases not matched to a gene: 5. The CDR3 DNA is TGCGCCAGCAGCTTGGGACAGGGGGTTACGAATGAGCAGTTCTTC. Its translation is CASSLGQGVTNEQFF.

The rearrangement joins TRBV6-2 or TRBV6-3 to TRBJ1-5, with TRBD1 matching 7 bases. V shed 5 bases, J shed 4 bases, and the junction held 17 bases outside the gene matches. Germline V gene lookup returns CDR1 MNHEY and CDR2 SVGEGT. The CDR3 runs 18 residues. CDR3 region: CASSLMREGAQWNQPQHF. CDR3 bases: TGTGCCAGCAGTCTCATGCGGGAGGGGGCCCAGTGGAATCAGCCCCAGCATTTT.

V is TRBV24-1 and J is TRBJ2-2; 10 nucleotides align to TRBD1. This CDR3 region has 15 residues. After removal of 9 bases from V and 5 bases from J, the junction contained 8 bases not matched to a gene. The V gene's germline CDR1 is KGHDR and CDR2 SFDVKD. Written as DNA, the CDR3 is TGTGCCACCGCCGGGGGACAGGGGAGAACCGGGGAGCTGTTTTTT. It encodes CATAGGQGRTGELFF.

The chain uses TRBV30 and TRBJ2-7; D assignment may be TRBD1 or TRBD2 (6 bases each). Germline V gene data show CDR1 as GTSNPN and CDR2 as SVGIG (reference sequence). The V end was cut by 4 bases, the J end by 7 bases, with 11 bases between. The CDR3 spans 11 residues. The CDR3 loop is CAWITGREQYF. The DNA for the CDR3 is TGTGCCTGGATCACAGGGAGGGAGCAGTACTTC.

CDR3 sequence: CASQQANYGYTF. The DNA of the CDR3 is TGTGCCAGCCAGCAAGCTAACTATGGCTACACCTTC. V is TRBV6-5 and J is TRBJ1-2; D is undetermined. This CDR3 spans 12 amino acids. Germline values: CDR1 MNHEY, CDR2 SVGAGI. V was cut by 8 bases and J by 0 bases, with 7 bases left in between.

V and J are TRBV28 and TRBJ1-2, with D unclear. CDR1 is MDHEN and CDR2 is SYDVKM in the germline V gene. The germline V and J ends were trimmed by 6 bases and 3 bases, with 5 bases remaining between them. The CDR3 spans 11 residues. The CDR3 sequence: CASSWDYGYTF. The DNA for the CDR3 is TGTGCCAGCAGCTGGGACTATGGCTACACCTTC.

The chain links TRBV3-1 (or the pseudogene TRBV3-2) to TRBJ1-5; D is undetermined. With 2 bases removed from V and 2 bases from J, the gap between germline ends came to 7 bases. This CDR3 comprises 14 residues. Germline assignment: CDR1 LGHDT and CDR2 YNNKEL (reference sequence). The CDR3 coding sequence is TGTGCCAGCAGCCAAACGCACCGCAATCAGCCCCAGCATTTT. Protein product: CASSQTHRNQPQHF.

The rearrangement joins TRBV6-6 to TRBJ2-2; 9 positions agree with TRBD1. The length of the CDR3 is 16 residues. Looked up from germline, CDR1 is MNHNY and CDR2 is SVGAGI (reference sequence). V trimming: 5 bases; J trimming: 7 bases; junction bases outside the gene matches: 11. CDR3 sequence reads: CASSPGGTGIGGELFF. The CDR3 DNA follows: TGTGCCAGCAGTCCTGGGGGGACAGGGATAGGCGGGGAGCTGTTTTTT.

In nucleotides, the CDR3 is TGTGCCAGCCGCCCGGGACTAGTAAACAATGAGCAGTTCTTC. Translating gives CASRPGLVNNEQFF. This chain joins TRBV27 and TRBJ2-1; 8 nucleotides match TRBD2. CDR1 and CDR2 (germline): MNHEY, SMNVEV (reference sequence). The CDR3 loop spans 14 amino acids. Trimming at V came to 8 bases and at J to 5 bases, leaving 8 bases not matched to a gene.

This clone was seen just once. CDR3 sequence (DNA): TGTGCCAGCAGTCCCGGGTCGACCTATGGCTACACCTTC. It specifies CASSPGSTYGYTF. The chain uses TRBV5-5 and TRBJ1-2; D unclear. CDR3 length: 13 residues. Germline loops: CDR1 SGHKS, CDR2 YYEKEE (reference sequence). V gave up 5 bases and J gave up 4 bases, with 12 bases separating them.

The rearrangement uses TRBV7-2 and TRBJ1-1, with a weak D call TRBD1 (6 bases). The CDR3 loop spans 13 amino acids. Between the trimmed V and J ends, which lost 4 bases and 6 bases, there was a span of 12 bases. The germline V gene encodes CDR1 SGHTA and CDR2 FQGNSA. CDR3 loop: CASSYDRLAEAFF. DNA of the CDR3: TGTGCCAGCAGCTACGACAGGCTTGCTGAAGCTTTCTTT.

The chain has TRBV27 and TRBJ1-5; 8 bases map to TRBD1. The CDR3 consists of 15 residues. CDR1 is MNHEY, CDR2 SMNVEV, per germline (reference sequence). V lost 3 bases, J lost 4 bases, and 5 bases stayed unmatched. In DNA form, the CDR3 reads TGTGCCAGCAGTTTGAGGCAGGGGGCAAATCAGCCCCAGCATTTT. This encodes CASSLRQGANQPQHF.

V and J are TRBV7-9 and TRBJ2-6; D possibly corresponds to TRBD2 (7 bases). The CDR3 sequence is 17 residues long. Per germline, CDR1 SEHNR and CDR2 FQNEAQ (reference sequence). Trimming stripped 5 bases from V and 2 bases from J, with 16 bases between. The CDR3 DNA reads TGTGCCAGCAGCCCCCCCCGGGGGGCAACTGGGGCCAACGTCCTGACTTTC. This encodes CASSPPRGATGANVLTF.

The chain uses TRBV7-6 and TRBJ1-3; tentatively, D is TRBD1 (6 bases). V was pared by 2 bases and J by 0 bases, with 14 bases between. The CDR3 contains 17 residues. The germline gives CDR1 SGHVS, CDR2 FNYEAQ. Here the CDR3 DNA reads TGTGCCAGCAGCTTAAACTCTCGGACAGCCTCTGGAAACACCATATATTTT. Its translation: CASSLNSRTASGNTIYF.

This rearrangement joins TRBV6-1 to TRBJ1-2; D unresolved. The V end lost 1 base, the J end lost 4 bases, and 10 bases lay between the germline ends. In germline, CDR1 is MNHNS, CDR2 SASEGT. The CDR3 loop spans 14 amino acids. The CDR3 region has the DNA TGTGCCAGCAGTGAAGGTTGGGGTAGCTATGGCTACACCTTC. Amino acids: CASSEGWGSYGYTF.

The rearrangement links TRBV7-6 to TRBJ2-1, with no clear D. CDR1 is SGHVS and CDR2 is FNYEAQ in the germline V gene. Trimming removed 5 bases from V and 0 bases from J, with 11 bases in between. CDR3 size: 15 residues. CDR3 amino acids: CASSPGVGSYNEQFF. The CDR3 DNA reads TGTGCCAGCAGCCCGGGTGTGGGCTCCTACAATGAGCAGTTCTTC.

The CDR3, as DNA: TGTGCCAGCAGTACCCATCTCGCGGATGGCTACACCTTC. Its translation is CASSTHLADGYTF. The rearrangement joins TRBV7-8 to TRBJ1-2; D not certain. The CDR3 is 13 amino acids. Trimming cost V 6 bases and J 6 bases, with 14 bases left between them. Germline CDR1 is SGHVS and CDR2 is FQNEAQ.

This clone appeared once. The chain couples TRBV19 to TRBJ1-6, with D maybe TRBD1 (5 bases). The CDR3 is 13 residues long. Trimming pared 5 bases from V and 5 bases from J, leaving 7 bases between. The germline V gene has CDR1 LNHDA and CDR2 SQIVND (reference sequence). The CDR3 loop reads CASSGGNNSPLHF. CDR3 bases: TGTGCCAGTAGTGGGGGGAATAATTCACCCCTCCACTTT.